Shown below are 5 T cell receptor beta chains from a single sample sequenced in a study of radiation and T cells in renal cell carcinoma. Clones were sequenced by immunoSEQ multiplex PCR, and TCRdb holds only the in-frame ones, with some missing. The table includes fewer than 10,000 clones, approximately 58% detected once. Documented treatment: treatment-naive control, cytoreductive nephrectomy. Source: tumor tissue, taken from a patient whose treatment was nephrectomy without radiotherapy. These receptors all stem from a man between 60 and 70 years old with renal cell carcinoma.

The rearrangement joins TRBV5-4 to TRBJ2-5; D is possibly TRBD2 (7 bases). Trimming pared 4 bases from V and 1 base from J, leaving 14 bases between. The germline V gene encodes CDR1 SGHNT and CDR2 YYREEE (reference sequence). This CDR3 spans 15 amino acids. The CDR3 DNA reads as TGTGCCAGCAGCCCACGGGGGGACACCCAAGAGACCCAGTACTTC. Its translation: CASSPRGDTQETQYF.

CDR3 loop: CASSQFPYVPNTEAFF. CDR3 sequence (DNA): TGTGCCAGCAGCCAATTCCCCTACGTACCGAACACTGAAGCTTTCTTT. The V call is TRBV14, the J call TRBJ1-1; D is undetermined. Trimming stripped 2 bases from V and 1 base from J, with 14 bases between. The CDR3 has 16 amino acids. The germline gives CDR1 SGHDN, CDR2 FVKESK.

The chain carries TRBV7-2 and TRBJ1-5; D remains ambiguous. With 0 bases removed from V and 0 bases from J, the gap between germline ends came to 6 bases. Germline-derived CDR1 and CDR2 are SGHTA and FQGNSA. The CDR3 consists of 15 residues. CDR3 in DNA: TGTGCCAGCAGCTTAGCCGTATATAGCAATCAGCCCCAGCATTTT. As protein: CASSLAVYSNQPQHF.

This clone was counted a few times. This chain's CDR3 is CASSPQGNSPLHF. Here the CDR3 DNA reads TGCGCCAGCAGTCCACAGGGAAACTCACCCCTCCACTTT. V gene TRBV4-3 combines with J gene TRBJ1-6, with a possible D match to TRBD1 (6 bases). The CDR3 runs 13 residues. Germline V lookup: CDR1 LGHNA, CDR2 YSLEER. Trimming pared 6 bases from V and 10 bases from J, leaving 13 bases between.

The chain has TRBV6-5 and TRBJ2-3; D unclear. This CDR3 region has 14 residues. Germline V gene sequence: CDR1 MNHEY, CDR2 SVGAGI. The germline V and J ends were trimmed by 2 bases and 4 bases, with 10 bases remaining between them. This CDR3 is CASSYGQLPDTQYF. The CDR3 DNA follows: TGTGCCAGCAGTTACGGCCAATTGCCAGATACGCAGTATTTT.